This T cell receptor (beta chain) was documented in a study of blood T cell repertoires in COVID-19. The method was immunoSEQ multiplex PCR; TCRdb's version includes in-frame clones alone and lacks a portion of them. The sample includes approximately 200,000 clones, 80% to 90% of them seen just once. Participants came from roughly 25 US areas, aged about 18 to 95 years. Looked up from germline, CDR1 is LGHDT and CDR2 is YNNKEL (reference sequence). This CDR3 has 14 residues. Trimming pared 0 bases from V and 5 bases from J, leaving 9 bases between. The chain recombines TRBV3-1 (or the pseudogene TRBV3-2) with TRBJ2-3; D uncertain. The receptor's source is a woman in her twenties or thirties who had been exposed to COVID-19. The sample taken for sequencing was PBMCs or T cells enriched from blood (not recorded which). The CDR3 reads CASSQDEMRDTQYF. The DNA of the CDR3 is TGTGCCAGCAGCCAAGATGAGATGAGAGATACGCAGTATTTT.